These 5 T cell receptor beta chains were sequenced from one sample in a study of CD8+CD57+ T cells in acquired aplastic anemia. The patients chosen for sequencing had shown expansion of CD8+CD57+ cells (detected by flow cytometry). Template material for TCR beta VDJ and CDR3 profiling consisted of genomic DNA. TCRdb analysed the reads with MiXCR anew, one entry per CDR3 protein. This table has approximately 130,000 distinct CDR3 sequences, about 60% appearing once. Material for sequencing was sorted CD4+, CD8+, or CD8+CD57+ T cells (not recorded which) from PBMCs. These receptors all come from a human donor with aplastic anemia.

Comment on this clonotype: Since a much larger clone is just one base distant, this may be a read error. The chain combines TRBV6-1 with TRBJ1-3, with TRBD1 matching over 8 bases. Germline V lookup: CDR1 MNHNS, CDR2 SASEGT. This CDR3 is built from 16 residues. In DNA, the CDR3 is TGTGCCAGCACCCGGACAGGGAGATACTCTGGAAGCACCATATATTTT. Translating gives CASTRTGRYSGSTIYF.

The J gene is TRBJ1-1, the V gene TRBV11-3; 7 bases align to TRBD1. This CDR3 spans 15 amino acids. Germline trimming cut 5 bases from V and 1 base from J; bases unmatched to any gene: 7. Germline CDR1 and CDR2: SGHNT and YENEEA. The CDR3 nucleotides read TGTGCCAGCAGCAAAATAAGGACAGGGAACACTGAAGCTTTCTTT. It translates to CASSKIRTGNTEAFF.

This clonotype has just one count. Likely a read error: the CDR3 ends without its conserved phenylalanine or tryptophan. J is TRBJ2-7 and V is TRBV7-6; D is tentatively TRBD1 or TRBD2 (6 bases each). The length of the CDR3 is 16 residues. V dropped 5 bases and J dropped 0 bases, with 17 bases sitting between them. From germline, CDR1 is SGHVS and CDR2 FNYEAQ. As DNA, the CDR3 is TGTGCCAGCAGCCACCTCGTGGGGGGCTTCTCCTACGAGCAGTACCTC. The encoded protein is CASSHLVGGFSYEQYL.

This clonotype was observed many times. The V and J genes are TRBV20-1 and TRBJ2-3, with 7 bases that match TRBD2. The V gene's germline CDR1 is DFQATT and CDR2 SNEGSKA (reference sequence). Trimming cost V 2 bases and J 4 bases; bases outside gene matches: 12. The CDR3 runs 16 residues. CDR3 sequence: CSARPLGGSRADTQYF. CDR3 sequence (DNA): TGCAGTGCTAGACCCCTTGGCGGGAGTAGGGCAGATACGCAGTATTTT.

This rearrangement joins TRBV19 to TRBJ2-3; either TRBD1 or TRBD2 may supply D (6 bases each). Trimming took 6 bases from V and 6 from J, leaving 16 bases between them. Germline V gene sequence: CDR1 LNHDA, CDR2 SQIVND (reference sequence). CDR3 length: 14 residues. CDR3 residues: CASREGGASDTQYF. CDR3 nucleotides: TGTGCCAGTAGGGAGGGGGGAGCGTCGGATACGCAGTATTTT.